The T cell receptor (beta chain) under discussion was sequenced for a study of shared clonotypes between healthy human individuals. The CDR3 runs 15 residues. Germline V lookup: CDR1 SEHNR, CDR2 FQNEAQ (reference sequence). J gave up 1 base and V 5 bases, and 6 bases lay outside the gene matches. The sample holds one count of this clone. Using immunoSEQ multiplex PCR, the repertoire was profiled, and TCRdb retains in-frame clones only, with some absent. The sample has about 2.3 million clones, 85% to 95% seen once. The sequence came from a young man in good health. Some clones in this sample may be carry-over from other donors' samples. Sample: naive CD4+ T cells from PBMCs. The subset here: CD45RA+ positively selected. The chain combines TRBV7-9 with TRBJ2-3; 7 nucleotides line up with TRBD1. The CDR3 nucleotides are TGTGCCAGCAGCCCCGGGACAGTCGGCACAGATACGCAGTATTTT. Its translation is CASSPGTVGTDTQYF.